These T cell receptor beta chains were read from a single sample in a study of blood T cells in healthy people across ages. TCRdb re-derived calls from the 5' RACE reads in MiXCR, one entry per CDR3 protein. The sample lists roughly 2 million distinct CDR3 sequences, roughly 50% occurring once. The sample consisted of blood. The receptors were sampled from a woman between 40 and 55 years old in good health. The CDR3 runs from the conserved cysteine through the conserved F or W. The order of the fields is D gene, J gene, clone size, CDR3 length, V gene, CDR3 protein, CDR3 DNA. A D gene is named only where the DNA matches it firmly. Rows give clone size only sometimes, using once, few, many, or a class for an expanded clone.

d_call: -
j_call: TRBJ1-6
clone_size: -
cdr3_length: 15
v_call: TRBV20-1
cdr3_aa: CSANYEGGSNSPLHF
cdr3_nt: TGCAGTGCCAACTACGAGGGAGGGAGCAATTCACCCCTCCACTTT

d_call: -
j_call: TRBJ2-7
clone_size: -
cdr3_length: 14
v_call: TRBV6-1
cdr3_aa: CASSEPRIAIGQYF
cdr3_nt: TGTGCCAGCAGTGAACCGCGGATAGCCATCGGGCAGTACTTC

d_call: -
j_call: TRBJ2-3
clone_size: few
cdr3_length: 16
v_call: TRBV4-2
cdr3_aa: CASSQTGRGVTDTQYF
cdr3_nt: TGTGCCAGCAGCCAAACAGGGAGAGGGGTCACAGATACGCAGTATTTT

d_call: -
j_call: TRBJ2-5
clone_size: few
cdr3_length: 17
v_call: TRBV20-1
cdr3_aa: CSASLGIGRGGRETQYF
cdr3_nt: TGCAGTGCTAGTCTGGGAATTGGCAGGGGTGGGCGAGAGACCCAGTACTTC

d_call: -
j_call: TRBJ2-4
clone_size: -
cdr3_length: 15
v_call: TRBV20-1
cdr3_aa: CSASTLGQAKNIQYF
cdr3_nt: TGCAGTGCAAGCACTCTGGGGCAAGCCAAAAACATTCAGTACTTC

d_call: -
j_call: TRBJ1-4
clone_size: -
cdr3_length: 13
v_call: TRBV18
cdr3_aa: CASSSGLGEKLFF
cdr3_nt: TGTGCCAGCTCAAGCGGGCTAGGGGAAAAACTGTTTTTT

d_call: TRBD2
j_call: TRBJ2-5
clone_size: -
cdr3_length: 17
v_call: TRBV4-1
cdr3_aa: CASSQVSPLAAQETQYF
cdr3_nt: TGCGCCAGCAGCCAAGTATCCCCCCTAGCGGCCCAAGAGACCCAGTACTTC

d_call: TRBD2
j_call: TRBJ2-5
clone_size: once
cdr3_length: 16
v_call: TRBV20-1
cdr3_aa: CSAGQTSGGIQETQYF
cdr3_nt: TGCAGTGCCGGGCAGACTAGCGGGGGGATCCAAGAGACCCAGTACTTC

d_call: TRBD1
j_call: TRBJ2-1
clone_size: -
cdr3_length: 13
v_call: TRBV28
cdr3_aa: CASRGDRYNEQFF
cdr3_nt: TGTGCCAGCAGGGGGGACAGGTACAATGAGCAGTTCTTC

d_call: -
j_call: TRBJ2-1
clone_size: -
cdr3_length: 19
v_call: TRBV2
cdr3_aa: CASSELGGSTGSPGNEQFF
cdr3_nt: TGTGCCAGCAGTGAATTAGGGGGGTCAACAGGGTCCCCTGGCAATGAGCAGTTCTTC

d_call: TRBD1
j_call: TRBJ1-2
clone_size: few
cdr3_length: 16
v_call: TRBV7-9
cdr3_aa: CASSLVPGQANYGYTF
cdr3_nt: TGTGCCAGCAGCTTAGTACCGGGACAGGCAAACTATGGCTACACCTTC

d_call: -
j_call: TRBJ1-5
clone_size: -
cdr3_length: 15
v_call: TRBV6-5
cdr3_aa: CASSYDVRARQPQHF
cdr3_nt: TGTGCCAGCAGTTACGACGTCCGGGCGAGACAGCCCCAGCATTTT

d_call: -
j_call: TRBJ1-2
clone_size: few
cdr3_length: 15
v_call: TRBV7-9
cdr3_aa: CASSLVQSPSWGYTF
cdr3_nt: TGTGCCAGCAGCTTGGTTCAGTCTCCCAGTTGGGGCTACACCTTC

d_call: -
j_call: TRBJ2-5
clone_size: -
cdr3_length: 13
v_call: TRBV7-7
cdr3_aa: CASSWAVQETQYF
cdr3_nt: TGTGCTAGCAGCTGGGCAGTCCAAGAGACCCAGTACTTC

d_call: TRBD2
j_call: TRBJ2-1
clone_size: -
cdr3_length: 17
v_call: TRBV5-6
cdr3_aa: CASSLYLRRGGANEQFF
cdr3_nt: TGTGCCAGCAGCTTGTATCTCCGACGGGGGGGCGCCAATGAGCAGTTCTTC

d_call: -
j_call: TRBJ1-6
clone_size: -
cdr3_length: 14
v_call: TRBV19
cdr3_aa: CASTDSGEVSPLHF
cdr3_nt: TGTGCCAGTACCGACTCAGGGGAGGTTTCACCCCTCCACTTT

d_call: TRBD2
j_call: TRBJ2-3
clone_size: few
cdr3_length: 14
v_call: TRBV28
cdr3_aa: CASRPGLAANTQYF
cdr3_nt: TGTGCCAGCAGGCCGGGACTAGCAGCAAATACGCAGTATTTT

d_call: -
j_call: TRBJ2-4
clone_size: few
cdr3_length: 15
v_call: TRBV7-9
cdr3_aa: CASSFGVLAKNIQYF
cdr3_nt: TGTGCCAGCAGCTTCGGTGTTCTAGCCAAAAACATTCAGTACTTC

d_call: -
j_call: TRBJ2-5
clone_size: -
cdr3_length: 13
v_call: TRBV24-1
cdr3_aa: CATSDRGYGTQYF
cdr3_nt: TGTGCCACCAGTGATCGGGGGTACGGGACCCAGTACTTC

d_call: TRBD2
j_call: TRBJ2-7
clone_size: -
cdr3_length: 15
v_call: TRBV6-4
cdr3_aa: CASSRLAGDAYEQYF
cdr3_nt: TGTGCCAGCAGCAGACTAGCGGGAGATGCCTACGAGCAGTACTTC

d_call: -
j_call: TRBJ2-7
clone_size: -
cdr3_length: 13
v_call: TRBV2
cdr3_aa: CASSDGFTYEQYF
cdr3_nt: TGTGCCAGCAGTGACGGCTTCACCTACGAGCAGTACTTC

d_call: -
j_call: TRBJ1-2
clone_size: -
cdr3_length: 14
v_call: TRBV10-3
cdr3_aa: CAISEAKGNYGYTF
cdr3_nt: TGTGCCATCAGTGAGGCGAAGGGGAACTATGGCTACACCTTC

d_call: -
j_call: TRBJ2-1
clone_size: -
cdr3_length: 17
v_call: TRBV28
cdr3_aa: CASSFERGGSSYNEQFF
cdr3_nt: TGTGCCAGCAGTTTTGAGAGGGGGGGGAGCTCCTACAATGAGCAGTTCTTC

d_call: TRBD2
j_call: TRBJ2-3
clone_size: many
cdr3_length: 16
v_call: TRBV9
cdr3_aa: CASSSGLAGPTDTQYF
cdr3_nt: TGTGCCAGCAGTTCAGGGCTAGCGGGACCTACAGATACGCAGTATTTT

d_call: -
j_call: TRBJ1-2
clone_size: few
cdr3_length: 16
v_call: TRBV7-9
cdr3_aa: CASSRMSNSLLYGYTF
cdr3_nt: TGTGCCAGCAGTAGGATGTCAAACAGTCTTCTCTATGGCTACACCTTC

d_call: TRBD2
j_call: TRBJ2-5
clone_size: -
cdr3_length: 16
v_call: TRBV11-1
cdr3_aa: CASSMTGTSTQETQYF
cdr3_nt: TGTGCCAGCAGCATGACCGGGACTAGCACTCAAGAGACCCAGTACTTC

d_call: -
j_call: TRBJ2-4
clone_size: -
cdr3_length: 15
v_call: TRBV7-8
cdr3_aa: CASSTQGQAKNIQYF
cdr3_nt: TGTGCCAGCAGCACCCAGGGGCAAGCCAAAAACATTCAGTACTTC

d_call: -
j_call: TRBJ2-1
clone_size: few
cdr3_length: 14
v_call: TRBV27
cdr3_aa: CASSFAPLWDEQFF
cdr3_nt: TGTGCCAGCAGTTTCGCGCCCCTTTGGGATGAGCAGTTCTTC

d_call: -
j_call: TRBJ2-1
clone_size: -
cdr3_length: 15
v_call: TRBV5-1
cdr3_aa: CASSLHGMGDNEQFF
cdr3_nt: TGCGCCAGCAGCTTGCACGGGATGGGGGACAATGAGCAGTTCTTC

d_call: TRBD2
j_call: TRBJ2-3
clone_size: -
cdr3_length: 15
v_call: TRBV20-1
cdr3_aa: CSATTSGEFTDTQYF
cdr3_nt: TGCAGTGCTACTACTAGCGGGGAATTCACAGATACGCAGTATTTT

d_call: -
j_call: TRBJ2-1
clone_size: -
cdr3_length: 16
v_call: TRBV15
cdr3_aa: CATNKLRGPYYNEQFF
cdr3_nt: TGTGCCACCAATAAACTTCGGGGCCCTTACTACAATGAGCAGTTCTTC

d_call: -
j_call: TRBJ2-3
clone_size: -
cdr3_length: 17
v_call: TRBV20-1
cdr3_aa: CSARVAGSAASTDTQYF
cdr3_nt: TGCAGTGCTAGAGTGGCGGGGAGCGCCGCTAGCACAGATACGCAGTATTTT

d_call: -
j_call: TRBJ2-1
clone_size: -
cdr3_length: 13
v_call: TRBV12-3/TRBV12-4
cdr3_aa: CASSFGGTGEQFF
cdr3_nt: TGTGCCAGCAGTTTTGGGGGTACGGGTGAGCAGTTCTTC

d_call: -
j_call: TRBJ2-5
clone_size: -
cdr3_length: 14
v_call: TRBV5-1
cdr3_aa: CASSLRDTKETQYF
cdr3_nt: TGCGCCAGCAGCCTCCGGGATACCAAAGAGACCCAGTACTTC

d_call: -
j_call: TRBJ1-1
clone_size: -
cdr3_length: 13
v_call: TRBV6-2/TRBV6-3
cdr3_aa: CASSYSNRAEAFF
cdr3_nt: TGTGCCAGCAGTTACTCGAATCGGGCTGAAGCTTTCTTT

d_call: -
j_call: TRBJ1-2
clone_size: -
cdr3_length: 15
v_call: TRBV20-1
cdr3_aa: CSARGTRNSIYGYTF
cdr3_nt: TGCAGTGCTAGAGGGACAAGGAACTCGATTTATGGCTACACCTTC

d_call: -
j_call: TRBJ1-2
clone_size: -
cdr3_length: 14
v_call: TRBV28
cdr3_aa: CASSLRTPSFGYTF
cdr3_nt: TGTGCCAGCAGTTTAAGGACACCTTCCTTTGGCTACACCTTC

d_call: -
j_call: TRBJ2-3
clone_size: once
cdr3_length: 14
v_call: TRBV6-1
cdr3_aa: CASSVGGTGNTQYF
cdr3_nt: TGTGCCAGCAGTGTCGGAGGAACGGGAAATACGCAGTATTTT

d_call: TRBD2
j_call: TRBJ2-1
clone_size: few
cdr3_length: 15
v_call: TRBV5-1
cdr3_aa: CASSLGGGGFDEQFF
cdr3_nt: TGCGCCAGCAGCTTGGGAGGCGGGGGATTCGATGAGCAGTTCTTC

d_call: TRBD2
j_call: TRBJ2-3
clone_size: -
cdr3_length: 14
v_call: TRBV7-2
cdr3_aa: CASRGLAGGPFLYF
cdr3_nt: TGTGCCAGCAGGGGACTAGCGGGGGGGCCGTTTCTGTATTTT

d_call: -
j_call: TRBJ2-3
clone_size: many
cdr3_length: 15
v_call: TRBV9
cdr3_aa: CASSVRASVTDTQYF
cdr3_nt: TGTGCCAGCAGCGTAAGGGCTAGCGTCACAGATACGCAGTATTTT

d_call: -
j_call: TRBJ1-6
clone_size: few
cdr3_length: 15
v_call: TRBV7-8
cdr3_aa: CASSLGAGHNSPLHF
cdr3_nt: TGTGCCAGCAGCTTAGGGGCAGGGCACAATTCACCCCTCCACTTT

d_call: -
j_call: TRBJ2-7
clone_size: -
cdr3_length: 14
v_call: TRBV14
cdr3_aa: CASSLLRGGYEQYF
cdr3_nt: TGTGCCAGCAGCCTCTTGCGGGGAGGCTACGAGCAGTACTTC

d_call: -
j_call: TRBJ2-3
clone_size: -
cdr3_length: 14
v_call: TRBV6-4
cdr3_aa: CASSESGGWDTQYF
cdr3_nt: TGTGCCAGCAGTGAGTCAGGTGGATGGGATACGCAGTATTTT

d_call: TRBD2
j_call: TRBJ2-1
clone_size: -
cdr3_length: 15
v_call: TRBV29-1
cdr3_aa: CSAQPTSASYNEQFF
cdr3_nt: TGCAGCGCCCAACCGACTAGCGCTTCCTACAATGAGCAGTTCTTC

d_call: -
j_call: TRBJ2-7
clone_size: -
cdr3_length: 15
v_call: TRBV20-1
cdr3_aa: CSARGLGPSSYEQYF
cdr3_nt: TGCAGTGCTAGGGGCCTGGGACCGAGCTCCTACGAGCAGTACTTC

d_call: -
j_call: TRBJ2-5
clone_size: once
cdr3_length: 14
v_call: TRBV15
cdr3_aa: CATSRALPPYGQYF
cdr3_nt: TGTGCCACCAGCAGAGCGCTTCCCCCATACGGGCAGTACTTC

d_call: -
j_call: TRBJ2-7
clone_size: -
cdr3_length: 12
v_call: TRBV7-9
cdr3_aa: CASSSLGRAQYF
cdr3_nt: TGTGCCAGCAGCTCTCTAGGGAGAGCCCAGTACTTC

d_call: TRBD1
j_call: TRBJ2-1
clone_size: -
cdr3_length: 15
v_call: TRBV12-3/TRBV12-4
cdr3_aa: CASSPGQGEYNEQFF
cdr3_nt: TGTGCCAGCAGTCCAGGACAGGGGGAGTACAATGAGCAGTTCTTC

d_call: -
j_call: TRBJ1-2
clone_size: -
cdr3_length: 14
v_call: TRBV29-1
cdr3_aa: CSVESPDTNYGYTF
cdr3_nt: TGCAGCGTTGAGTCGCCAGACACTAACTATGGCTACACCTTC